The 27 T cell receptor beta chains listed next were all sequenced from one sample in a study of T cell responses to AZD1222 COVID-19 vaccine. Data came from immunoSEQ multiplex PCR; TCRdb stores just in-frame clones and leaves some out. The data hold 150,000 to 200,000 clones, with about nine tenths observed a single time. This specimen was peripheral blood, taken on day 0 of AZD1222 vaccination. Receptor source: an adult in good health.

The J gene is TRBJ1-2, the V gene TRBV7-3, with 8 bases lining up with TRBD1. With V trimmed by 5 bases and J by 3 bases, 8 bases remained unmatched. The length of the CDR3 is 15 residues. Germline loops: CDR1 SGHTA, CDR2 FQGTGA. The CDR3 nucleotides read TGTGCCAGCAGCCAGGAAAGGACAGGGCACTATGGCTACACCTTC. It yields the protein CASSQERTGHYGYTF.

The rearrangement links TRBV11-2 to TRBJ2-5; unclear D gene. Germline V gene sequence: CDR1 SGHAT, CDR2 FQNNGV. The V gene lost 1 base and the J gene lost 5 bases, with 11 bases spanning the gap. The CDR3 is 14 amino acids. In DNA form, the CDR3 reads TGTGCCAGCAGCTTAGTGCTCGGTGGGGAGACCCAGTACTTC. It yields the protein CASSLVLGGETQYF.

This clone was seen more than once but under ten times. V gene TRBV7-8 combines with J gene TRBJ1-1; 7 bases are shared with TRBD1. Germline CDR1 is SGHVS and CDR2 is FQNEAQ. The CDR3 covers 17 residues. Trimming took 2 bases from V and 1 from J; bases not matched to a gene: 10. CDR3 DNA sequence: TGTGCCAGCAGCTTAATCCAGGGGGGGTTCGGGAACACTGAAGCTTTCTTT. Translated: CASSLIQGGFGNTEAFF.

In DNA, the CDR3 is TGTGCCATCGTCCGGGCAGGGAGCAATGAGCAGTTCTTC. Translated: CAIVRAGSNEQFF. This chain joins TRBV6-4 and TRBJ2-1; D tentatively reads TRBD1 or TRBD2 (5 bases each). Between the trimmed V and J ends, which lost 10 bases and 6 bases, there was a span of 16 bases. The CDR3 length is 13 residues. Germline CDR1 is MRHNA and CDR2 is SNTAGT.

The V call is TRBV5-1, the J call TRBJ1-1, with unresolved D. V shed 0 bases and J shed 3 bases, with 6 bases lying between them. Per the germline V gene, CDR1 is SGHRS and CDR2 is YFSETQ. This CDR3 is 13 amino acids long. The CDR3 here is CASSLDEHTEAFF. CDR3 bases: TGCGCCAGCAGCTTGGACGAACACACTGAAGCTTTCTTT.

Concerning this clone: One end of the junction is discordant with germline, which a read error may explain. The rearrangement links TRBV4-2 to TRBJ1-1; TRBD1 matches 7 bases. Germline V gene data show CDR1 as LGHNA and CDR2 as YNFKEQ. This CDR3 contains 12 residues. The CDR3 protein is CASSQEQGRPLF. DNA for the CDR3: TGTGCCAGCAGCCAAGAACAGGGGCGCCCGCTCTTT.

The V and J genes are TRBV19 and TRBJ1-4; D possibly corresponds to TRBD1 (6 bases). Between the trimmed V and J ends, which lost 3 bases and 7 bases, there was a span of 12 bases. CDR1 and CDR2 (germline): LNHDA, SQIVND (reference sequence). The CDR3 sequence is 14 residues long. As DNA, the CDR3 is TGTGCCAGTAGTATTGGGCAGGGGAGTGAAAAACTGTTTTTT. Translation gives CASSIGQGSEKLFF.

The chain links TRBV14 to TRBJ1-6; tentative D call: TRBD1 (5 bases). Trimming shortened V by 6 bases and J by 0 bases, and 12 bases separated the two germline ends. The length of the CDR3 is 16 residues. CDR1 is SGHDN and CDR2 is FVKESK in the germline V gene. The CDR3 DNA reads as TGTGCCAGCAGACAGACAGATAGCTCCTATAATTCACCCCTCCACTTT. Its protein is CASRQTDSSYNSPLHF.

V and J are TRBV7-6 and TRBJ1-1; D ambiguous. CDR1 and CDR2 from the germline V gene are SGHVS and FNYEAQ. V lost 5 bases and J lost 6, with 28 bases in between. There are 18 residues in the CDR3. CDR3 DNA: TGTGCCAGCAGCCCCAAACCGGGCAGGCCGCGTGTAATGGCTGAAGCTTTCTTT. Translating gives CASSPKPGRPRVMAEAFF.

The chain carries TRBV4-3 and TRBJ1-1, with TRBD1 as a possible D gene (5 bases). The CDR3 is 15 residues long. V lost 0 bases and J lost 3, with 11 bases in between. Germline V gene lookup returns CDR1 LGHNA and CDR2 YSLEER. The CDR3, as DNA: TGCGCCAGCAGCCAAGATGAGGGGACTCACACTGAAGCTTTCTTT. Translated: CASSQDEGTHTEAFF.

The V gene is TRBV27, the J gene TRBJ1-1; 12 bases line up with TRBD1. Losses at the gene ends were 3 bases for V and 0 bases for J; bases not matched to a gene: 14. The germline V gene has CDR1 MNHEY and CDR2 SMNVEV (reference sequence). The CDR3 is made up of 20 amino acids. Here the CDR3 DNA reads TGTGCCAGCAGTTTTGCCGGGACAGGGGGCCGTGGGGTCATGAACACTGAAGCTTTCTTT. Its translation: CASSFAGTGGRGVMNTEAFF.

This chain connects TRBV6-1 to TRBJ2-5, with 7 nucleotides matching TRBD1. The CDR3 sequence is 16 residues long. The V and J ends lost 4 bases and 1 base, in that order; junction bases with no gene match: 9. Germline assignment: CDR1 MNHNS and CDR2 SASEGT. The CDR3 here is CASSVWLPGGQETQYF. The CDR3 DNA sequence: TGTGCCAGCAGTGTCTGGTTGCCAGGGGGCCAAGAGACCCAGTACTTC.

The sample holds one count of this clone. V is TRBV21-1 and J is TRBJ2-2; the table names TRBD1, a call not compared with the DNA. TRBV21-1 is labeled a pseudogene. There are 17 residues in the CDR3. CDR3 DNA: TGTGCCAGCAGCAAATTAGGGGGCTGTACGAACATAGGGGAGCTGTTTTTT. Its translation is CASSKLGGCTNIGELFF.

The rearrangement joins TRBV11-3 to TRBJ2-2; 11 positions agree with TRBD1. There are 16 residues in the CDR3. The V segment lost 4 bases and the J segment 5 bases; nucleotides outside the gene matches: 6. Germline assignment: CDR1 SGHNT and CDR2 YENEEA. The CDR3: CASSSRTGGYTGELFF. CDR3 bases: TGTGCCAGCAGCTCCAGGACAGGGGGCTATACCGGGGAGCTGTTTTTT.

The gene calls are TRBV24-1 and TRBJ2-1, with D maybe TRBD2 (7 bases). The V gene's germline CDR1 is KGHDR and CDR2 SFDVKD. The CDR3 is 14 amino acids. V shed 5 bases and J shed 4 bases, with 11 bases lying between them. CDR3 residues: CATSGRGAYNEQFF. As DNA, the CDR3 is TGTGCCACCAGTGGACGGGGGGCATACAATGAGCAGTTCTTC.

V is TRBV30 and J is TRBJ1-2; 8 nucleotides agree with TRBD1. Per germline, CDR1 GTSNPN and CDR2 SVGIG (reference sequence). CDR3 size: 15 residues. J was trimmed by 8 bases and V by 3 bases; bases with no gene match: 14. In nucleotides, the CDR3 is TGTGCCTGGAGCGGGTCCGGACAGGGCCGTAAGGGCTACACCTTC. Translated, it gives CAWSGSGQGRKGYTF.

The V and J genes are TRBV9 and TRBJ1-1; 8 bases are a match to TRBD1. The V gene end was trimmed by 0 bases and the J gene end by 11 bases; junction bases not matched to a gene: 6. Germline CDR1 reads SGDLS; CDR2 reads YYNGEE. The CDR3 contains 13 residues. The CDR3 is CASSVADQGAAFF. The CDR3 nucleotides are TGTGCCAGCAGCGTAGCCGACCAGGGGGCTGCTTTCTTT.

The CDR3 sequence: CASSLAVDYEQYF. DNA of the CDR3: TGTGCCAGCAGCTTAGCGGTAGACTACGAGCAGTACTTC. The J gene is TRBJ2-7, the V gene TRBV7-8, with unresolved D. The CDR3 loop spans 13 amino acids. Germline loops: CDR1 SGHVS, CDR2 FQNEAQ. The germline V and J ends were trimmed by 0 bases and 3 bases, with 6 bases remaining between them.

The genes are TRBV10-3 and TRBJ1-3; possibly TRBD1 for D (5 bases). Per germline, CDR1 ENHRY and CDR2 SYGVKD. This CDR3 has 16 amino acids. Deletions cut 4 bases from V and 0 bases from J, with 13 bases between. The DNA of the CDR3 is TGTGCCATCAGTGTGGGGGGATATCCCTCTGGAAACACCATATATTTT. This encodes CAISVGGYPSGNTIYF.

V gene TRBV28 combines with J gene TRBJ1-1; 7 bases map to TRBD1. V lost 5 bases, J lost 9 bases, and 15 bases stayed unmatched. Germline V lookup: CDR1 MDHEN, CDR2 SYDVKM. The CDR3 is 15 residues long. In DNA, the CDR3 is TGTGCCAGCAGTCCCCACAACCCACAGGGGACACAAGCTTTCTTT. Residues: CASSPHNPQGTQAFF.

J is TRBJ1-5 and V is TRBV18; D possibly corresponds to TRBD1 (5 bases). The germline V gene encodes CDR1 KGHSH and CDR2 LQKENI. This CDR3 spans 16 amino acids. V was cut by 3 bases and J by 3 bases, with 15 bases left in between. CDR3 loop: CASSPETPGLNQPQHF. For the CDR3, the DNA is TGTGCCAGCTCACCGGAGACACCAGGGCTCAATCAGCCCCAGCATTTT.

The DNA of the CDR3 is TGTGCCAGCAGCGAGGCCTCAGGGGCGAGCTACGAGCAGTACTTC. This encodes CASSEASGASYEQYF. The rearrangement joins TRBV9 to TRBJ2-7, with a possible D match to TRBD1 (6 bases). Per the germline V gene, CDR1 is SGDLS and CDR2 is YYNGEE. CDR3 size: 15 residues. V was pared by 3 bases and J by 3 bases, with 16 bases between.

This chain links TRBV5-1 with TRBJ2-2, with D possibly being TRBD2 (6 bases). The CDR3 consists of 13 residues. Germline values: CDR1 SGHRS, CDR2 YFSETQ. V was pared by 2 bases and J by 6 bases, with 8 bases between. DNA for the CDR3: TGCGCCAGCAGCTTAGGGGAGGCCGGGGAGCTGTTTTTT. It yields the protein CASSLGEAGELFF.

The J gene is TRBJ2-2, the V gene TRBV11-3; TRBD1 matches at 9 bases. This CDR3 is built from 17 residues. Germline assignment: CDR1 SGHNT and CDR2 YENEEA. The V segment lost 5 bases and the J segment 0 bases; nucleotides outside the gene matches: 7. DNA of the CDR3: TGTGCCAGCAGCATTCTGACAGGGGGATCGAACACCGGGGAGCTGTTTTTT. This sequence encodes CASSILTGGSNTGELFF.

The CDR3 sequence is CASSEVPLAGVSTDTQYF. DNA for the CDR3: TGTGCCAGCAGTGAAGTCCCACTAGCGGGGGTTAGCACAGATACGCAGTATTTT. This chain connects TRBV6-1 to TRBJ2-3, with TRBD2 matching 11 bases. This CDR3 is built from 18 residues. Germline CDR1 is MNHNS and CDR2 is SASEGT. The V and J ends lost 1 base and 0 bases, in that order; junction bases with no gene match: 6.

V and J are TRBV6-5 and TRBJ2-7, with D possibly being TRBD1 or TRBD2 (6 bases each). Trimming removed 7 bases at V and 5 bases at J, with 12 bases between. The CDR3 totals 12 residues. In germline, CDR1 is MNHEY, CDR2 SVGAGI. As DNA, the CDR3 is TGTGCCAGCACCTCGGGGGCCCACGAGCAGTACTTC. This gives the protein CASTSGAHEQYF.

This chain joins TRBV29-1 and TRBJ1-1; possibly TRBD1 for D (6 bases). There are 14 residues in the CDR3. The V gene's germline CDR1 is SQVTM and CDR2 ANQGSEA. The V gene lost 6 bases and the J gene lost 4 bases, with 18 bases spanning the gap. CDR3 amino acids: CSVPQGLRATEAFF. The DNA of the CDR3 is TGCAGCGTCCCACAGGGTCTTAGGGCCACTGAAGCTTTCTTT.